This T cell receptor (beta chain) was sequenced for a study of T cell repertoires in cytomegalovirus infection. Whole-study context: Indications of both CMV infection and matching HLA type were provided by public TCR beta signatures.

TCRdb analysed the reads with MiXCR anew, one entry per CDR3 protein. The sample shows roughly 120,000 distinct CDR3 sequences, around 30% of them seen only once. Points from the study as a whole: Summed frequency of public TCR beta families distinguished CMV carriers with the relevant HLA. CMV-specific TCR beta clonotypes restricted by HLA-C were the ones dominating the ex vivo response.

This clonotype was counted between two and nine times. No antigen is known for it. This CDR3 region has 19 residues. Trimming cost V 3 bases and J 0 bases; bases outside gene matches: 12. Per the germline V gene, CDR1 is SNHLY and CDR2 is FYNNEI. This clonotype originated in a human donor in good health (CMV status not recorded). Some clones in this sample may be carry-over from other donors' samples. The sample consisted of CD8+ T cells from cultured PBMCs, taken from culture after CMV antigen stimulation. The chain is built from TRBV2 and TRBJ2-7; 12 bases map to TRBD2. CDR3 DNA sequence: TGTGCCAGCAGTGACCTAGGACTAGCGGGGATAAAGAGCTCCTACGAGCAGTACTTC. Its translation: CASSDLGLAGIKSSYEQYF.